Listed here are 16 T cell receptor beta chains from one sample, sequenced in a study of cytomegalovirus exposure and HLA in healthy donors. Primers for the PCR totalled 60 Vbeta and 13 Jbeta. TCRdb's table, derived via immunoSEQ multiplex PCR, lists solely in-frame clones and lacks some. The table includes about 89,000 clones, roughly three quarters detected once. Sequencing used PBMCs. The receptors were gathered from a male donor in good health and CMV-seronegative.

The chain uses TRBV27 and TRBJ1-2; TRBD1 matches at 7 bases. Germline assignment: CDR1 MNHEY and CDR2 SMNVEV (reference sequence). V lost 0 bases to trimming and J lost 4 bases; unmatched junction nucleotides: 8. The length of the CDR3 is 16 residues. CDR3 protein: CASSLSPLDRIYGYTF. CDR3 bases: TGTGCCAGCAGTTTATCCCCCCTGGACAGGATCTATGGCTACACCTTC.

The CDR3, as DNA: TGTGCCAGCAGTACCCTGGACAGGCGACGCGGGTCAGTAAGTCCCCAGCATTTT. As protein: CASSTLDRRRGSVSPQHF. V is TRBV28 and J is TRBJ1-5, with TRBD1 matching 7 bases. V gave up 5 bases and J gave up 10 bases; unmatched junction bases: 23. Germline CDR1 reads MDHEN; CDR2 reads SYDVKM. This CDR3 contains 18 residues.

This clone was seen only a few times. The chain recombines TRBV6-5 with TRBJ1-2, with D unclear. The CDR3 covers 14 residues. CDR1 MNHEY and CDR2 SVGAGI come from the germline V gene. Trimming pared 5 bases from V and 6 bases from J, leaving 16 bases between. CDR3 loop: CASSEPQRPHGYTF. DNA of the CDR3: TGTGCCAGCAGTGAACCCCAGAGGCCCCATGGCTACACCTTC.

This chain uses TRBV4-3 with TRBJ1-5; D uncertain. The CDR3 runs to 13 residues. Germline CDR1 is LGHNA and CDR2 is YSLEER. Trimming removed 0 bases from V and 5 bases from J, with 5 bases in between. CDR3 sequence: CASSQDRDQPQHF. For the CDR3, the DNA is TGCGCCAGCAGCCAAGATCGGGATCAGCCCCAGCATTTT.

The chain is built from TRBV7-9 and TRBJ2-3, with TRBD2 as a possible D gene (6 bases). V was cut by 4 bases and J by 0 bases, with 11 bases left in between. The CDR3 totals 15 residues. Germline lookup yields CDR1 SEHNR and CDR2 FQNEAQ (reference sequence). As DNA, the CDR3 is TGTGCCAGCAGCTCATCTAGCGATAGCACAGATACGCAGTATTTT. Protein product: CASSSSSDSTDTQYF.

This clone was counted between two and nine times. J is TRBJ2-7 and V is TRBV10-3; 10 nucleotides agree with TRBD1. V was pared by 3 bases and J by 3 bases, with 5 bases of the junction left unmatched. Looked up from germline, CDR1 is ENHRY and CDR2 is SYGVKD. The CDR3 is 15 residues long. The CDR3 loop reads CAISDQTGGLYEQYF. The CDR3 DNA reads as TGTGCCATCAGTGACCAGACAGGGGGCCTCTACGAGCAGTACTTC.

This clone was detected once. The chain employs TRBV4-1 and TRBJ1-2, with TRBD1 matching 7 bases. CDR1 is MGHRA, CDR2 YSYEKL, per germline. J was trimmed by 4 bases and V by 0 bases; bases with no gene match: 5. This CDR3 comprises 15 residues. In DNA form, the CDR3 reads TGCGCCAGCAGCCAAGATACAGGGGTTGGCTATGGCTACACCTTC. Translating it yields CASSQDTGVGYGYTF.

The chain links TRBV10-1 to TRBJ1-1, with a possible D match to TRBD1 (6 bases). Trimming took off 6 bases at V and 6 bases at J, with 14 bases between the two ends. The CDR3 has 13 amino acids. Germline V CDR1 and CDR2: WNHNN, SYGVQD (reference sequence). CDR3 sequence reads: CASSHGQKPEAFF. CDR3 coding DNA: TGCGCCAGCAGCCACGGACAGAAACCTGAAGCTTTCTTT.

This chain connects TRBV6-4 to TRBJ2-3; 9 positions agree with TRBD1. The germline V gene encodes CDR1 MRHNA and CDR2 SNTAGT. This CDR3 comprises 15 residues. With 5 bases clipped from V and 6 bases from J, the junction kept 9 bases outside the gene matches. The CDR3 DNA reads as TGTGCCAGCAGTACACAGGGGGCATGGACTGATACGCAGTATTTT. Its protein is CASSTQGAWTDTQYF.

V usage is TRBV6-5 and J usage is TRBJ1-2, with 11 bases matching TRBD1. V lost 2 bases, J lost 4 bases, and 3 bases stayed unmatched. This CDR3 comprises 15 residues. CDR1 is MNHEY, CDR2 SVGAGI, per germline. The CDR3: CASSYGQGASYGYTF. The CDR3 DNA follows: TGTGCCAGCAGTTACGGACAGGGGGCGAGCTATGGCTACACCTTC.

This clone was picked up a small number of times. The gene calls are TRBV2 and TRBJ1-5; D not certain. V was clipped by 6 bases and J by 1 base, with 10 bases between them. The CDR3 loop spans 14 amino acids. CDR1 and CDR2 (germline): SNHLY, FYNNEI. The CDR3: CASSAELSNQPQHF. DNA of the CDR3: TGTGCCAGCAGCGCCGAGTTGAGCAATCAGCCCCAGCATTTT.

This chain uses TRBV5-1 with TRBJ2-7; TRBD1 aligns across 9 bases. CDR3 length equals 14 residues. J lost 0 bases, V lost 4 bases, and 2 bases had no gene match. Per germline, CDR1 SGHRS and CDR2 YFSETQ. CDR3 loop: CASSGDRVSYEQYF. The CDR3 nucleotides read TGCGCCAGCAGCGGGGACAGGGTCTCCTACGAGCAGTACTTC.

This clone has only one observation. The chain combines TRBV6-1 with TRBJ1-2; D remains ambiguous. The germline V gene encodes CDR1 MNHNS and CDR2 SASEGT. The CDR3 runs 13 residues. With 5 bases removed from V and 0 bases from J, the gap between germline ends came to 7 bases. In DNA form, the CDR3 reads TGTGCCAGCAGTCTGAGAGCTAACTATGGCTACACCTTC. Protein: CASSLRANYGYTF.

The chain employs TRBV27 and TRBJ2-7; D is perhaps TRBD1 (6 bases). Trimming shortened V by 3 bases and J by 3 bases, and 18 bases separated the two germline ends. The CDR3 spans 16 residues. Germline-derived CDR1 and CDR2 are MNHEY and SMNVEV (reference sequence). For the CDR3, the DNA is TGTGCCAGCAGTTTCAACCGTAAGACAGGAGACTACGAGCAGTACTTC. Amino acids: CASSFNRKTGDYEQYF.

This sequence joins TRBV14 and TRBJ1-2; no firm D call. This CDR3 is built from 14 residues. V was cut by 0 bases and J by 2 bases, with 7 bases left in between. Germline V CDR1 and CDR2: SGHDN, FVKESK. The CDR3 here is CASSQDSQNYGYTF. For the CDR3, the DNA is TGTGCCAGCAGCCAAGATTCCCAGAACTATGGCTACACCTTC.

This clone was counted a few times. V usage is TRBV6-5 and J usage is TRBJ2-7, with 8 bases matching TRBD1. The CDR3 runs to 15 residues. Germline V lookup: CDR1 MNHEY, CDR2 SVGAGI. V gave up 8 bases and J gave up 8 bases; unmatched junction bases: 17. The CDR3 reads CASRDVRTGPGQQYF. In nucleotides, the CDR3 is TGTGCCAGCCGCGATGTGAGGACAGGGCCCGGCCAGCAGTACTTC.